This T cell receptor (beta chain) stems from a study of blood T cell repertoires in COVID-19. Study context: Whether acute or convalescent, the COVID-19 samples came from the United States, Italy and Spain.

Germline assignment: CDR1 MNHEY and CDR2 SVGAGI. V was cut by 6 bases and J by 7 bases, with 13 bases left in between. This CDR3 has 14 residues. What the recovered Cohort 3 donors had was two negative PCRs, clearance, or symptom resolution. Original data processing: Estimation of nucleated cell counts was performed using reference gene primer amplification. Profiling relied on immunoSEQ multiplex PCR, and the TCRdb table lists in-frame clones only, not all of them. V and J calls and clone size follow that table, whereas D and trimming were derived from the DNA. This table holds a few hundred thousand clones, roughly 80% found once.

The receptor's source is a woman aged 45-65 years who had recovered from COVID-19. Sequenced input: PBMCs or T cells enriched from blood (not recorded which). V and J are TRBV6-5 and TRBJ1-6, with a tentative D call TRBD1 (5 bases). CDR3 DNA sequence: TGTGCCAGCAGGGAGGGGCACAAAAATTCACCCCTCCACTTT. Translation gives CASREGHKNSPLHF.